This paragraph covers one T cell receptor (beta chain) sequence. The data belong to a study of PD-L1 blockade in urothelial cancer. Turning to the study itself: Between 0 and 3 chemotherapy regimens preceded treatment for each patient.

The length of the CDR3 is 13 residues. Germline V gene lookup returns CDR1 SGHRS and CDR2 YFSETQ. The germline V and J ends were trimmed by 2 bases and 4 bases, with 9 bases remaining between them. As to time point: pretreatment peripheral blood. Each patient contributed between 1 and 8 total time points of blood mononuclear cells, pretreatment and during treatment. Repertoires were generated with immunoSEQ multiplex PCR, while TCRdb's copy carries only in-frame clones and drops some. In the table there are tens of thousands of clones, roughly 85% of which are singletons. The starting material was PBMCs, obtained around atezolizumab (anti-PD-L1) treatment. The sequence derives from a woman in her sixties or seventies with urothelial cancer. The rearrangement uses TRBV5-1 and TRBJ1-1; D gene ambiguous. The DNA for the CDR3 is TGCGCCAGCAGCTTAAGTGCGGCCACTGAAGCTTTCTTT. Its protein is CASSLSAATEAFF. Drawing the rest from reference TRBV5-1 and TRBJ1-1, the complete variable domain is KAGVTQTPRYLIKTRGQQVTLSCSPISGHRSVSWYQQTPGQGLQFLFEYFSETQRNKGNFPGRFSGRQFSNSRSEMNVSTLELGDSALYLCASSLSAATEAFFGQGTRLTVV.